The next 32 T cell receptor beta chains were all read from a single sample in a study of blood T cell repertoires in COVID-19. Using immunoSEQ multiplex PCR, the repertoire was profiled, and TCRdb retains in-frame clones only, with some absent. Of around 97,000 clones detected, more than 70% appear once; the ten largest clones hold less than 20%. The specimen was peripheral blood. These receptors were collected from a human donor in a cohort sampled during active COVID-19.

The chain combines TRBV19 with TRBJ2-2, with 14 positions matching TRBD2. V lost 1 base, J lost 8 bases, and 9 bases stayed unmatched. There are 18 residues in the CDR3. In germline, CDR1 is LNHDA, CDR2 SQIVND (reference sequence). The CDR3 coding sequence is TGTGCCAGTAGTATAGGACCGACTAGCGGGAGGGCCGCTGGGGAGCTGTTTTTT. Its protein product is CASSIGPTSGRAAGELFF.

The J gene is TRBJ2-7, the V gene TRBV10-1, with a possible D match to TRBD2 (6 bases). This CDR3 comprises 17 residues. The germline V gene encodes CDR1 WNHNN and CDR2 SYGVQD (reference sequence). V lost 6 bases and J lost 2, with 23 bases in between. In nucleotides, the CDR3 is TGCGCCAGCAGCCAAGCCGGTACGGGAGAAGAAACCTACGAGCAGTACTTC. Its protein is CASSQAGTGEETYEQYF.

This clone was detected only once. The CDR3 DNA follows: TGTGCCAGCAGTTACTCCGGGACAGCCACTGAAGCTTTCTTT. Encoded protein: CASSYSGTATEAFF. The chain recombines TRBV6-2 or TRBV6-3 with TRBJ1-1; TRBD1 matches at 7 bases. The ends lost 0 bases at V and 4 bases at J; junction bases unmatched: 2. Germline-derived CDR1 and CDR2 are MNHEY and SVGEGT. This CDR3 spans 14 amino acids.

V usage is TRBV5-5 and J usage is TRBJ2-2; TRBD1 aligns across 8 bases. The CDR3 runs to 16 residues. V gave up 3 bases and J gave up 3 bases; unmatched junction bases: 7. Germline CDR1 is SGHKS and CDR2 is YYEKEE (reference sequence). Here the CDR3 reads CASSWGRDRHTGELFF. The CDR3 DNA reads TGTGCCAGCAGCTGGGGCCGGGACAGGCACACCGGGGAGCTGTTTTTT.

The chain recombines TRBV5-4 with TRBJ1-2; D is ambiguous. Trimming cost V 0 bases and J 4 bases, with 7 bases left between them. CDR1 SGHNT and CDR2 YYREEE come from the germline V gene (reference sequence). The CDR3 contains 13 residues. CDR3 sequence reads: CASSLEDSYGYTF. The CDR3 DNA follows: TGTGCCAGCAGCTTGGAGGACTCCTATGGCTACACCTTC.

CDR3 protein: CASSLALFGYNEQFF. CDR3 bases: TGTGCCAGCAGCTTAGCCCTCTTCGGCTACAATGAGCAGTTCTTC. The V call is TRBV7-2, the J call TRBJ2-1; D ambiguous. Germline-derived CDR1 and CDR2 are SGHTA and FQGNSA. V shed 0 bases and J shed 3 bases, with 9 bases lying between them. CDR3 length: 15 residues.

This chain links TRBV2 with TRBJ1-1; D possibly corresponds to TRBD1 (5 bases). The CDR3 length is 13 residues. Germline V gene lookup returns CDR1 SNHLY and CDR2 FYNNEI. The CDR3 loop reads CAGTSNQGWEAFF. Here the CDR3 DNA reads TGTGCTGGCACCAGCAATCAGGGCTGGGAAGCTTTCTTT.

The chain employs TRBV5-4 and TRBJ2-1; 9 bases agree with TRBD2. Germline V gene lookup returns CDR1 SGHNT and CDR2 YYREEE (reference sequence). The CDR3 has 15 amino acids. Trimming cost V 0 bases and J 6 bases; bases outside gene matches: 4. The CDR3 DNA follows: TGTGCCAGCAGCTTGGCGGGACTAGCCTCCAATGAGCAGTTCTTC. This encodes CASSLAGLASNEQFF.

The chain recombines TRBV5-4 with TRBJ2-5, with 12 bases fitting TRBD2. The CDR3 totals 16 residues. Trimming removed 4 bases from V and 1 base from J; junction bases left unmatched: 5. Per germline, CDR1 SGHNT and CDR2 YYREEE (reference sequence). The CDR3 sequence: CASSPTSGRFQETQYF. The CDR3 DNA reads TGTGCCAGCAGCCCAACTAGCGGGAGGTTCCAAGAGACCCAGTACTTC.

The chain employs TRBV27 and TRBJ2-1; possibly TRBD2 for D (5 bases). The CDR3 is 13 residues long. Trimming removed 2 bases at V and 8 bases at J, with 10 bases between. Germline V gene lookup returns CDR1 MNHEY and CDR2 SMNVEV (reference sequence). This CDR3 reads CASSLEGVHEQFF. CDR3 in DNA: TGTGCCAGCAGTTTAGAGGGTGTGCATGAGCAGTTCTTC.

The chain links TRBV6-5 to TRBJ2-1; D gene ambiguous. CDR3 length: 12 amino acids. Trimming took 0 bases from V and 7 from J, leaving 4 bases between them. Germline V lookup: CDR1 MNHEY, CDR2 SVGAGI. The CDR3 sequence: CASSYSRNEQFF. The CDR3 nucleotides read TGTGCCAGCAGTTACTCTCGGAATGAGCAGTTCTTC.

CDR3 DNA sequence: TGTGCCAGTGGGACTGCCGGGACTTCGCTCGAGCAGTACTTC. Translated, it gives CASGTAGTSLEQYF. The gene calls are TRBV19 and TRBJ2-7, with D possibly being TRBD2 (6 bases). Trimming removed 8 bases from V and 6 bases from J, with 20 bases in between. The CDR3 runs to 14 residues. CDR1 is LNHDA, CDR2 SQIVND, per germline (reference sequence). Full variable domain (missing parts from reference TRBV19 and TRBJ2-7): DGGITQSPKYLFRKEGQNVTLSCEQNLNHDAMYWYRQDPGQGLRLIYYSQIVNDFQKGDIAEGYSVSREKKESFPLTVTSAQKNPTAFYLCASGTAGTSLEQYFGPGTRLTVT.

The chain couples TRBV5-8 to TRBJ1-3; unclear D gene. This CDR3 contains 16 residues. Germline values: CDR1 SGHTS, CDR2 YDEGEE. Trimming removed 2 bases from V and 3 bases from J, with 15 bases in between. In DNA form, the CDR3 reads TGTGCCAGCAGCTTTGTCCTTCTCGGGAATGGAAACACCATATATTTT. As protein: CASSFVLLGNGNTIYF.

The chain joins TRBV5-5 to TRBJ2-7, with D possibly TRBD1 on 6 matching bases. CDR1 and CDR2 (germline): SGHKS, YYEKEE (reference sequence). CDR3 length: 13 amino acids. The V end was cut by 6 bases, the J end by 2 bases, with 12 bases between. CDR3 region: CASTDRNTYEQYF. The CDR3 DNA follows: TGTGCCAGCACCGACAGGAACACCTACGAGCAGTACTTC. Supplemented by reference TRBV5-5 and TRBJ2-7, the full variable domain reads DAGVTQSPTHLIKTRGQQVTLRCSPISGHKSVSWYQQVLGQGPQFIFQYYEKEERGRGNFPDRFSARQFPNYSSELNVNALLLGDSALYLCASTDRNTYEQYFGPGTRLTVT.

The V call is TRBV3-1 (or the pseudogene TRBV3-2), the J call TRBJ2-7, with a tentative D call TRBD1 (6 bases). Germline CDR1 LGHDT, CDR2 YNNKEL (reference sequence). The CDR3 length is 14 residues. V shed 4 bases and J shed 1 base, with 11 bases lying between them. The DNA of the CDR3 is TGTGCCAGCAGCCCAGGGGTCGGTTCCTACGAGCAGTACTTC. As protein: CASSPGVGSYEQYF.

This chain joins TRBV7-2 and TRBJ1-4; the D gene is possibly TRBD1 (6 bases). Per the germline V gene, CDR1 is SGHTA and CDR2 is FQGNSA. The CDR3 is 14 residues long. Deletions cut 3 bases from V and 8 bases from J, with 13 bases between. Here the CDR3 DNA reads TGTGCCAGCAGCTTGGTACAGGGTGAGGAAAAACTGTTTTTT. Translation: CASSLVQGEEKLFF. The full variable domain, rest sourced from reference TRBV7-2 and TRBJ1-4, is GAGVSQSPSNKVTEKGKDVELRCDPISGHTALYWYRQSLGQGLEFLIYFQGNSAPDKSGLPSDRFSAERTGGSVSTLTIQRTQQEDSAVYLCASSLVQGEEKLFFGSGTQLSVL.

The gene calls are TRBV2 and TRBJ1-1; TRBD1 matches at 11 bases. Trimming removed 6 bases from V and 5 bases from J; junction bases left unmatched: 11. Germline CDR1 and CDR2: SNHLY and FYNNEI. This CDR3 spans 16 amino acids. CDR3 bases: TGTGCCAGCAGCCAACTTGGACAGGGGGCGAGAACTGAAGCTTTCTTT. Translating gives CASSQLGQGARTEAFF.

V is TRBV9 and J is TRBJ2-1, with D possibly matching TRBD2 (5 bases). Between the trimmed V and J ends, which lost 2 bases and 3 bases, there was a span of 15 bases. The CDR3 totals 16 residues. Germline CDR1 is SGDLS and CDR2 is YYNGEE. The CDR3 spells CASSVGLTQNYNEQFF. DNA of the CDR3: TGTGCCAGCAGCGTTGGACTTACGCAAAACTACAATGAGCAGTTCTTC.

This clone was counted a few times. The rearrangement joins TRBV6-1 to TRBJ1-5; possible D gene TRBD1, 5 bases. The V and J ends lost 0 bases and 9 bases respectively, with 15 bases between them. Germline CDR1 reads MNHNS; CDR2 reads SASEGT. The CDR3 is 15 amino acids. CDR3 sequence: CASSEARRGSVPQHF. CDR3 DNA sequence: TGTGCCAGCAGTGAAGCGAGGCGGGGGTCTGTGCCCCAGCATTTT.

This clone came up a few times. The gene calls are TRBV29-1 and TRBJ2-1; no clear D. Trimming took 5 bases from V and 3 from J, leaving 14 bases between them. Germline-derived CDR1 and CDR2 are SQVTM and ANQGSEA. The CDR3 covers 14 residues. This CDR3 reads CSVQPAADYNEQFF. For the CDR3, the DNA is TGCAGCGTTCAGCCTGCGGCAGACTACAATGAGCAGTTCTTC.

The chain has TRBV11-2 and TRBJ1-2; no definite D call. The CDR3 consists of 12 residues. V lost 4 bases, J lost 2 bases, and 5 bases lay in between. The V gene's germline CDR1 is SGHAT and CDR2 FQNNGV. As DNA, the CDR3 is TGTGCCAGCAGCTCCCAGAACTATGGCTACACCTTC. This translates into CASSSQNYGYTF. Supplemented by reference TRBV11-2 and TRBJ1-2, the full variable domain reads EAGVAQSPRYKIIEKRQSVAFWCNPISGHATLYWYQQILGQGPKLLIQFQNNGVVDDSQLPKDRFSAERLKGVDSTLKIQPAKLEDSAVYLCASSSQNYGYTFGSGTRLTVV.

The chain has TRBV10-3 and TRBJ2-2; TRBD2 agrees at 8 bases. CDR3 length equals 16 residues. Germline CDR1 is ENHRY and CDR2 is SYGVKD. V gave up 3 bases and J gave up 5 bases; unmatched junction bases: 8. The CDR3 spells CAISDSLAGGTGELFF. The CDR3 DNA reads TGTGCCATCAGTGACTCTCTGGCGGGAGGAACCGGGGAGCTGTTTTTT.

The rearrangement uses TRBV7-9 and TRBJ2-1; unclear D gene. CDR3 length: 13 residues. From germline, CDR1 is SEHNR and CDR2 FQNEAQ (reference sequence). Trimming pared 2 bases from V and 7 bases from J, leaving 9 bases between. The CDR3 DNA follows: TGTGCCAGCAGCTTAACTCCGAATAATGAGCAGTTCTTC. Encoded protein: CASSLTPNNEQFF.

This sequence joins TRBV3-1 (or the pseudogene TRBV3-2) and TRBJ1-2; D is ambiguous. V was shortened by 1 base and J by 6 bases, with 6 bases between the two germline ends. Germline loops: CDR1 LGHDT, CDR2 YNNKEL (reference sequence). The CDR3 length is 12 residues. CDR3 bases: TGTGCCAGCAGCCAAGTTGTCAATGGCTACACCTTC. This gives the protein CASSQVVNGYTF.

J is TRBJ2-5 and V is TRBV6-6, with D possibly being TRBD2 (5 bases). CDR1 is MNHNY and CDR2 is SVGAGI in the germline V gene (reference sequence). Trimming cost V 5 bases and J 1 base, with 11 bases left between them. This CDR3 has 14 residues. The DNA of the CDR3 is TGTGCCAGCAGTAGCGGAGCCCCCCAAGAGACCCAGTACTTC. Amino acids: CASSSGAPQETQYF.

This chain uses TRBV6-2 or TRBV6-3 with TRBJ1-1; 9 positions match TRBD1. Germline CDR1 MNHEY, CDR2 SVGEGT. V was pared by 4 bases and J by 7 bases, with 7 bases of the junction left unmatched. The CDR3 length is 14 residues. CDR3 DNA sequence: TGTGCCAGCAGTTCGGGGACAGGGAGGAGTGAAGCTTTCTTT. Encoded protein: CASSSGTGRSEAFF.

This clone appeared a single time. The V gene is TRBV9, the J gene TRBJ1-2; weak D call: TRBD1 (5 bases). This CDR3 has 15 residues. The V end was cut by 4 bases, the J end by 10 bases, with 23 bases between. Germline V lookup: CDR1 SGDLS, CDR2 YYNGEE. The CDR3 protein is CASSPRGGREGFYTF. The CDR3 DNA is TGTGCCAGCAGCCCTCGAGGTGGCAGGGAGGGCTTCTACACCTTC.

CDR3 in DNA: TGTGCCAGCAGCGGATGGACAGGACCAGTTGGAAACACCATATATTTT. This gives the protein CASSGWTGPVGNTIYF. The V and J genes are TRBV11-2 and TRBJ1-3; the match to TRBD1 covers 7 bases. Germline loops: CDR1 SGHAT, CDR2 FQNNGV. Unmatched junction bases numbered 10, after V lost 5 bases and J lost 3 bases. The CDR3 spans 16 residues.

The CDR3 sequence is CASSRGQGANTEAFF. The CDR3 nucleotides read TGTGCCAGCAGCCGCGGACAGGGGGCGAACACTGAAGCTTTCTTT. The gene calls are TRBV3-1 (or the pseudogene TRBV3-2) and TRBJ1-1; 11 bases agree with TRBD1. The CDR3 is 15 amino acids. The V and J ends lost 4 bases and 1 base, in that order; junction bases with no gene match: 2. Germline V gene data show CDR1 as LGHDT and CDR2 as YNNKEL (reference sequence).

The DNA of the CDR3 is TGTGCCAGTAGTAAGTCCCGGGACAGGGTAACACACTATGGCTACACCTTC. It codes for CASSKSRDRVTHYGYTF. The genes are TRBV19 and TRBJ1-2, with TRBD1 matching 9 bases. CDR1 LNHDA and CDR2 SQIVND come from the germline V gene (reference sequence). Trimming at V came to 4 bases and at J to 3 bases, leaving 12 bases not matched to a gene. This CDR3 is built from 17 residues.

CDR3 region: CASSPGKYTGELFF. The CDR3 DNA sequence: TGTGCCAGCAGCCCCGGGAAATACACCGGGGAGCTGTTTTTT. The chain is built from TRBV7-9 and TRBJ2-2, with D possibly matching TRBD2 (5 bases). In germline, CDR1 is SEHNR, CDR2 FQNEAQ (reference sequence). The length of the CDR3 is 14 residues. Trimming stripped 5 bases from V and 3 bases from J, with 10 bases between.

The chain recombines TRBV28 with TRBJ2-7, with TRBD2 identical over 7 bases. Germline V gene lookup returns CDR1 MDHEN and CDR2 SYDVKM. This CDR3 has 15 amino acids. Trimming took 2 bases from V and 4 from J; bases not matched to a gene: 8. CDR3 DNA: TGTGCCAGCAGTTTAGTGGGGGGGGACTGGTACGAGCAGTACTTC. Amino acids: CASSLVGGDWYEQYF.